This T cell receptor beta chain comes out of a study of blood T cell repertoires in COVID-19. Germline values: CDR1 KGHDR, CDR2 SFDVKD. This CDR3 is 15 amino acids long. Trimming shortened V by 4 bases and J by 6 bases, and 16 bases separated the two germline ends. The repertoire was sequenced with immunoSEQ multiplex PCR; TCRdb's copy has only in-frame clones and lacks some. Of 240,000 or so clones listed, approximately 87% are singletons. The chain joins TRBV24-1 to TRBJ2-3, with D possibly being TRBD2 (5 bases). The sequenced material came from peripheral blood. This clonotype was obtained from a man aged 55 to 70 with acute or convalescent COVID-19. CDR3 DNA: TGTGCCACCAGTGAAACTAGAGTCTCGATGGATACGCAGTATTTT. Translation: CATSETRVSMDTQYF.